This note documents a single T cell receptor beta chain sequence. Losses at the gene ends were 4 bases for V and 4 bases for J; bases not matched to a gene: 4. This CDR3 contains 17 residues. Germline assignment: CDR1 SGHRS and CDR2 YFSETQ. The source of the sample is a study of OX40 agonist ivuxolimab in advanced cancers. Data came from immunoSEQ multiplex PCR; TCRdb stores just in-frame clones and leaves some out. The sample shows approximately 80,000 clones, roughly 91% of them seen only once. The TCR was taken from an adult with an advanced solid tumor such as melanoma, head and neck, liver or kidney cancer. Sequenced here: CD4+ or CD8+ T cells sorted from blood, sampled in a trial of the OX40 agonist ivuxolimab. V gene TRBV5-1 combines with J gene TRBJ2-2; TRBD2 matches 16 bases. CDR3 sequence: CASSEGLAGGLTGELFF. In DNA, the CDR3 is TGCGCCAGCAGCGAGGGACTAGCGGGGGGGCTCACCGGGGAGCTGTTTTTT.